Below, 10 T cell receptor beta chains from the same sample are listed, as sequenced in a study of beta chain features in type 1 diabetes. Isolated RNA was reverse transcribed in full, so expressed TCRB transcripts were sequenced. Produced via immunoSEQ multiplex PCR; TCRdb's table is partial and in-frame only. Counted here are hundreds of thousands of clones, 25% to 35% occurring once; the ten biggest clones make up roughly 0.066%. Sample: naive CD4+ T cells from blood. All receptors derive from a man younger than 35 in good health.

This clone was recorded a few times. V and J are TRBV7-9 and TRBJ2-3, with D maybe TRBD1 (6 bases). V lost 4 bases, J lost 5 bases, and 10 bases lay in between. CDR1 and CDR2 (germline): SEHNR, FQNEAQ (reference sequence). This CDR3 has 13 residues. CDR3 protein: CASSWGPIDTQYF. The CDR3 nucleotides read TGTGCCAGCAGCTGGGGGCCCATAGATACGCAGTATTTT. The full variable domain, rest sourced from reference TRBV7-9 and TRBJ2-3, is DTGVSQNPRHKITKRGQNVTFRCDPISEHNRLYWYRQTLGQGPEFLTYFQNEAQLEKSRLLSDRFSAERPKGSFSTLEIQRTEQGDSAMYLCASSWGPIDTQYFGPGTRLTVL.

The chain couples TRBV7-9 to TRBJ1-5; the D gene is possibly TRBD1 (6 bases). The V end was cut by 2 bases, the J end by 1 base, with 12 bases between. This CDR3 is 16 amino acids long. Germline CDR1 and CDR2: SEHNR and FQNEAQ (reference sequence). CDR3 DNA sequence: TGTGCCAGCAGCTTACTTGGGGGCATGAGCAATCAGCCCCAGCATTTT. As protein: CASSLLGGMSNQPQHF.

The CDR3 DNA reads TGTGCCTGGAGTGTAAATCTGGGGGCGTGGGAGACCCAGTACTTC. Protein product: CAWSVNLGAWETQYF. The chain carries TRBV30 and TRBJ2-5, with a possible D match to TRBD1 (6 bases). V lost 0 bases and J 5 bases, leaving 16 bases between the germline ends. Germline V lookup: CDR1 GTSNPN, CDR2 SVGIG (reference sequence). The CDR3 runs 15 residues.

The chain recombines TRBV30 with TRBJ2-1, with D possibly called TRBD1 or TRBD2 (8 bases each). Looked up from germline, CDR1 is GTSNPN and CDR2 is SVGIG (reference sequence). V lost 8 bases, J lost 7 bases, and 18 bases lay in between. The CDR3 covers 13 residues. CDR3 nucleotide sequence: TGTGCCGGCGGGGGGACAGGTGGAAATGAGCAGTTCTTC. The encoded protein is CAGGGTGGNEQFF.

This clone was seen only a few times. Different DNA sequences within this sample yield the same CDR3. The chain uses TRBV15 and TRBJ2-5, with D perhaps being TRBD1 or TRBD2 (6 bases each). Trimming took 3 bases from V and 6 from J, leaving 14 bases between them. CDR1 is LNHNV, CDR2 YYDKDF, per germline (reference sequence). The CDR3 loop spans 14 amino acids. CDR3 residues: CATSSAGGGQTQYF. The CDR3 DNA reads TGTGCCACCAGCAGTGCTGGAGGGGGACAGACCCAGTACTTC.

In its sample, this clone was seen a few times. This chain uses TRBV7-2 with TRBJ2-1, with 9 bases fitting TRBD2. Germline V lookup: CDR1 SGHTA, CDR2 FQGNSA. Trimming at V came to 2 bases and at J to 12 bases, leaving 8 bases not matched to a gene. The CDR3 consists of 14 residues. CDR3 nucleotides: TGTGCCAGCAGCTTATGGGGTAGCGGGAGCGGGCAGTTCTTC. Translated, it gives CASSLWGSGSGQFF. Looking up the rest from reference TRBV7-2 and TRBJ2-1 gives the full variable domain: GAGVSQSPSNKVTEKGKDVELRCDPISGHTALYWYRQSLGQGLEFLIYFQGNSAPDKSGLPSDRFSAERTGGSVSTLTIQRTQQEDSAVYLCASSLWGSGSGQFFGPGTRLTVL.

This rearrangement joins TRBV30 to TRBJ2-3; D remains ambiguous. The V and J ends lost 8 bases and 10 bases respectively, with 22 bases between them. Germline lookup yields CDR1 GTSNPN and CDR2 SVGIG (reference sequence). The CDR3 runs 13 residues. The CDR3 region has the DNA TGTGCCGCGGATGGTTCAGGTTTAGCCCCGCAGTATTTT. Its protein product is CAADGSGLAPQYF.

This clone was seen a handful of times. This rearrangement joins TRBV6-5 to TRBJ2-7; perhaps TRBD1 as D (5 bases). Deletions cut 4 bases from V and 3 bases from J, with 10 bases between. This CDR3 has 13 residues. The germline gives CDR1 MNHEY, CDR2 SVGAGI. CDR3 sequence: CASSLAGNYEQYF. CDR3 coding DNA: TGTGCCAGCAGTTTGGCAGGGAACTACGAGCAGTACTTC.

Concerning this clone: Other DNA sequences in this specimen translate into the identical CDR3. The chain couples TRBV7-2 to TRBJ2-1, with D maybe TRBD2 (6 bases). There are 14 residues in the CDR3. Germline loops: CDR1 SGHTA, CDR2 FQGNSA. The V end was cut by 5 bases, the J end by 3 bases, with 11 bases between. The CDR3 DNA reads TGTGCCAGCAGCCTACGGCGGGACTACAATGAGCAGTTCTTC. This encodes CASSLRRDYNEQFF.

This clone was counted a few times. The chain has TRBV9 and TRBJ1-2; 7 nucleotides line up with TRBD1. Trimming took 0 bases from V and 2 from J; bases not matched to a gene: 4. Germline CDR1 SGDLS, CDR2 YYNGEE. The CDR3 has 15 residues. The CDR3 region has the DNA TGTGCCAGCAGCGTAGAATCGACAGGGAACTATGGCTACACCTTC. Protein sequence: CASSVESTGNYGYTF.